A single sample gave rise to the 13 T cell receptor beta chains below, sequenced in a study of T cells in Graves' hyperthyroidism and ophthalmopathy. There were TCR beta CDR3 regions amplified from RNA transcripts. Initially, a first-round RT-PCR of the TCR CDR3 employed the HTBI primer set. TCRdb fed the multiplex PCR reads into MiXCR, producing one record per CDR3 protein. The table has around 340,000 distinct CDR3 sequences, roughly a fifth seen once. Sequencing input: blood. These receptors were obtained from a woman between 50 and 59 years old with Graves' hyperthyroidism.

The chain links TRBV5-1 to TRBJ1-4, with D tentatively TRBD1 (6 bases). Germline V lookup: CDR1 SGHRS, CDR2 YFSETQ. There are 15 residues in the CDR3. V lost 10 bases to trimming and J lost 4 bases, with 20 bases between them. CDR3 DNA: TGCGCCTCCCGTATCTCAGGGGAATATAATGAAAAACTGTTTTTT. It translates to CASRISGEYNEKLFF. Supplemented by reference TRBV5-1 and TRBJ1-4, the full variable domain reads KAGVTQTPRYLIKTRGQQVTLSCSPISGHRSVSWYQQTPGQGLQFLFEYFSETQRNKGNFPGRFSGRQFSNSRSEMNVSTLELGDSALYLCASRISGEYNEKLFFGSGTQLSVL.

This clonotype was observed at least ten times. The rearrangement links TRBV11-2 to TRBJ2-7, with 11 bases lining up with TRBD2. The CDR3 is 16 amino acids. Germline V gene lookup returns CDR1 SGHAT and CDR2 FQNNGV. V dropped 2 bases and J dropped 3; count of bases not matched to a gene: 6. Here the CDR3 DNA reads TGTGCCAGCAGCTTACGACTAGCGGGATTGGACTACGAGCAGTACTTC. Translating it yields CASSLRLAGLDYEQYF.

Ten or more counts support this clonotype. The chain is built from TRBV30 and TRBJ2-5, with a tentative D call TRBD2 (7 bases). CDR3 length: 13 residues. V lost 2 bases and J lost 6, with 13 bases in between. Germline CDR1 GTSNPN, CDR2 SVGIG (reference sequence). Here the CDR3 DNA reads TGTGCCTGGAGTTGGGGGGGGGGGCAGACCCAGTACTTC. This encodes CAWSWGGGQTQYF.

This chain connects TRBV5-6 to TRBJ1-3; 7 bases match TRBD1. The CDR3 consists of 14 residues. CDR1 and CDR2 (germline): SGHDT, YYEEEE. V gave up 3 bases and J gave up 2 bases; unmatched junction bases: 2. The CDR3 here is CASSSTGPGNTIYF. CDR3 DNA sequence: TGTGCCAGCAGCTCGACAGGGCCTGGAAACACCATATATTTT.

This clonotype was recorded many times. This chain connects TRBV28 to TRBJ2-5, with 7 bases lining up with TRBD1. The V gene end was trimmed by 1 base and the J gene end by 4 bases; junction bases not matched to a gene: 12. Germline CDR1 MDHEN, CDR2 SYDVKM. The CDR3 has 17 amino acids. CDR3 sequence: CASSLSPKDRSAETQYF. In nucleotides, the CDR3 is TGTGCCAGCAGTTTATCACCAAAGGACAGGTCCGCAGAGACCCAGTACTTC. The full variable domain, its missing parts supplied by reference TRBV28 and TRBJ2-5, is DVKVTQSSRYLVKRTGEKVFLECVQDMDHENMFWYRQDPGLGLRLIYFSYDVKMKEKGDIPEGYSVSREKKERFSLILESASTNQTSMYLCASSLSPKDRSAETQYFGPGTRLLVL.

The chain couples TRBV6-5 to TRBJ2-1; no clear D gene. The V gene's germline CDR1 is MNHEY and CDR2 SVGAGI. The V end lost 0 bases, the J end lost 6 bases, and 12 bases lay between the germline ends. The CDR3 length is 15 residues. The CDR3 loop reads CASSYSGPMGNEQFF. The CDR3 coding sequence is TGTGCCAGCAGTTACTCAGGGCCGATGGGCAATGAGCAGTTCTTC.

The chain employs TRBV24-1 and TRBJ2-1; 8 positions match TRBD2. Germline V gives CDR1 KGHDR, CDR2 SFDVKD. The V gene end was trimmed by 7 bases and the J gene end by 7 bases; junction bases not matched to a gene: 8. There are 14 residues in the CDR3. The DNA of the CDR3 is TGTGCCACCAGAGATGGAGCGGGAGATAATGAGCAGTTCTTC. Translating it yields CATRDGAGDNEQFF.

This clonotype showed up just a few times. The chain uses TRBV5-1 and TRBJ2-1, with a possible D match to TRBD1 (6 bases). CDR1 SGHRS and CDR2 YFSETQ come from the germline V gene. V lost 4 bases and J 8 bases, leaving 13 bases between the germline ends. This CDR3 region has 13 residues. The CDR3 here is CASSALQGYEQFF. Written as DNA, the CDR3 is TGCGCCAGCAGCGCCCTACAGGGTTATGAGCAGTTCTTC.

This clonotype was observed at least ten times. The V call is TRBV6-9, the J call TRBJ2-3; perhaps TRBD2 as D (6 bases). CDR3 length equals 15 residues. Germline CDR1 is MNHGY and CDR2 is SVAAGI. V lost 5 bases and J lost 2, with 14 bases in between. The CDR3 loop reads CASSHPGTFTDTQYF. CDR3 bases: TGTGCCAGCAGTCATCCCGGGACTTTCACAGATACGCAGTATTTT.

This clonotype was counted many times. The chain has TRBV7-2 and TRBJ2-7; D might be TRBD1 (5 bases). The CDR3 extends over 15 amino acids. Per germline, CDR1 SGHTA and CDR2 FQGNSA. V was shortened by 1 base and J by 2 bases, with 12 bases between the two germline ends. The CDR3 sequence: CASSLVTRGAYEQYF. DNA for the CDR3: TGTGCCAGCAGCTTAGTAACAAGGGGTGCCTACGAGCAGTACTTC.

The table lists this clonotype with many counts. The chain employs TRBV7-3 and TRBJ2-5; 9 bases line up with TRBD1. CDR1 and CDR2 from the germline V gene are SGHTA and FQGTGA. The CDR3 has 14 amino acids. The ends lost 5 bases at V and 4 bases at J; junction bases unmatched: 5. The CDR3 bases are TGTGCCAGCAGCCCGGGACAGGGAGTAGAGACCCAGTACTTC. Translation gives CASSPGQGVETQYF.

Ten or more counts support this clonotype. J is TRBJ1-2 and V is TRBV29-1; 7 bases match TRBD1. This CDR3 is 14 amino acids long. Trimming removed 2 bases from V and 4 bases from J; junction bases left unmatched: 7. The germline CDR1 and CDR2 sequences are SQVTM and ANQGSEA. The CDR3: CSVETGVASYGYTF. DNA of the CDR3: TGCAGCGTTGAAACAGGGGTCGCAAGCTATGGCTACACCTTC.

On this clonotype itself: Germline and junction disagree at one end, which may indicate a read error. The chain uses TRBV3-1 and TRBJ2-4, with TRBD1 matching over 8 bases. The V gene's germline CDR1 is LGHDT and CDR2 YNNKEL (reference sequence). The CDR3 length is 16 residues. CDR3 nucleotide sequence: TGTGCCAGCAACCAACATTCAGGGGGCTCCAAAAACATTCAGTACTTC. Its translation: CASNQHSGGSKNIQYF. Together with reference TRBV3-1 and TRBJ2-4, the CDR3 gives the full variable domain: DTAVSQTPKYLVTQMGNDKSIKCEQNLGHDTMYWYKQDSKKFLKIMFSYNNKELIINETVPNRFSPKSPDKAHLNLHINSLELGDSAVYFCASNQHSGGSKNIQYFGAGTRLSVL.